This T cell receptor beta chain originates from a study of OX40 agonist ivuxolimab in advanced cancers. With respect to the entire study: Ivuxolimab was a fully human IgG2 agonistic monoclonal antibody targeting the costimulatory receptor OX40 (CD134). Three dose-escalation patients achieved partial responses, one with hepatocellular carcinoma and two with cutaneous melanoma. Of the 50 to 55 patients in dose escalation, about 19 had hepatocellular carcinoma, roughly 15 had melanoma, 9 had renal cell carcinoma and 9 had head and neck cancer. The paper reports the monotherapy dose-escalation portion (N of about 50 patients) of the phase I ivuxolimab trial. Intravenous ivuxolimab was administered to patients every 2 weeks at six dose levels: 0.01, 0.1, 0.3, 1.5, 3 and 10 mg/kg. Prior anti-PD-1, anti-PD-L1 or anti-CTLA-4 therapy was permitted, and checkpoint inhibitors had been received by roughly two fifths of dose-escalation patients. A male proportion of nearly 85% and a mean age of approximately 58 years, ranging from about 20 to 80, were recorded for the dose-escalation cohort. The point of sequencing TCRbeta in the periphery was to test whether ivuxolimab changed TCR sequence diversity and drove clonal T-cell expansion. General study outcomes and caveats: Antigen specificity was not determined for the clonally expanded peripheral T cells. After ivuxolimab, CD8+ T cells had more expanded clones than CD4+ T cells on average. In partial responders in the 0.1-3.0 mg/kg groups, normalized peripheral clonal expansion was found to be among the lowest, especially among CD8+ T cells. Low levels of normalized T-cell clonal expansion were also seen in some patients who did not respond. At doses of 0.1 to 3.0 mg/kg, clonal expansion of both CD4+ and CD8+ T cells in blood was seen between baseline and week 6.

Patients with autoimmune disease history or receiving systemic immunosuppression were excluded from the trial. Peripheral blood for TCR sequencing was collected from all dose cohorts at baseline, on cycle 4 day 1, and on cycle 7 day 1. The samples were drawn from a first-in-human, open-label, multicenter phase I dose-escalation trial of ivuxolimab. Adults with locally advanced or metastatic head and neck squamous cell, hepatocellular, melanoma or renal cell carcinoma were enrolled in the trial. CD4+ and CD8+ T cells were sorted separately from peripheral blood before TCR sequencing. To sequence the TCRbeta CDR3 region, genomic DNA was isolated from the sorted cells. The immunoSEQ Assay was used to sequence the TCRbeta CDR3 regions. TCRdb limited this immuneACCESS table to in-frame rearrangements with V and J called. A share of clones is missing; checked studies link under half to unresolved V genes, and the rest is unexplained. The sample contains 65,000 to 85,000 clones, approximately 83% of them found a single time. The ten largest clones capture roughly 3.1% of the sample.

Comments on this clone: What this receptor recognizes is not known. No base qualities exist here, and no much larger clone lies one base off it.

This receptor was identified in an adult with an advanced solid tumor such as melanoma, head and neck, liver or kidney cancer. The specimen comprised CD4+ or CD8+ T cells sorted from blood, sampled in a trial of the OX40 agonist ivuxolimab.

The CDR3 in this case is CAISESNRLNTGELFF. The nucleotide sequence is TGTGCCATCAGTGAGTCGAACAGGTTGAACACCGGGGAGCTGTTTTTT. In this chain, TRBV10-3 is recombined with TRBJ2-2; a weak D assignment points to TRBD1 (5 bases agree). Relative to germline, V is 0 bases shorter and J is 1 base shorter, with 9 bases between their ends. Taken from the germline V gene, the CDR1 and CDR2 loops are ENHRY and SYGVKD. The cysteine opens and the phenylalanine closes a CDR3 of 16 amino acids. CDR3 DNA only is kept here, 48 bases in frame from base 1.